This TCR beta chain appears in the sequencing data of a study of T cells in Graves' hyperthyroidism and ophthalmopathy. This clonotype was detected many times. Orbital computed tomography, thyroid ultrasound, serum thyroxine and TRAb, and clinical symptoms together informed the diagnoses. Amplification of TCR beta CDR3 regions was performed using RNA transcripts as template. The HTBI primer set was used in a first-round RT-PCR of the TCR CDR3. TCRdb re-derived calls from the multiplex PCR reads in MiXCR, one entry per CDR3 protein. Here the sample spans about 420,000 distinct CDR3 sequences, more than 15% being singletons. CDR3 size: 13 residues. In germline, CDR1 is GTSNPN, CDR2 SVGIG (reference sequence). J lost 8 bases, V lost 8 bases, and 9 bases had no gene match.

The V and J genes are TRBV30 and TRBJ1-2; 12 nucleotides agree with TRBD1. The TCR originated in a young woman with Graves' hyperthyroidism. The sample consisted of blood. The CDR3 nucleotides are TGTGCCAGCGGGGGACAGGGGGCAGGGGGCTACACCTTC. Residues: CASGGQGAGGYTF.